The 25 T cell receptor beta chains in this list originate from one sample, sequenced in a study of blood T cell repertoires in COVID-19. Data came from immunoSEQ multiplex PCR; TCRdb stores just in-frame clones and leaves some out. This table has 45,000 to 65,000 clones, around nine tenths appearing once. The specimen sequenced was peripheral blood. All receptors derive from a human donor in a cohort sampled during active COVID-19.

This clone has a single count. The chain recombines TRBV7-2 with TRBJ1-2, with D maybe TRBD1 (5 bases). CDR3 length: 13 amino acids. The V gene lost 3 bases and the J gene lost 6 bases, with 11 bases spanning the gap. Germline CDR1 is SGHTA and CDR2 is FQGNSA. CDR3 loop: CASSFIQGDGYTF. DNA of the CDR3: TGTGCCAGCAGCTTTATCCAGGGCGATGGCTACACCTTC.

The chain has TRBV7-9 and TRBJ2-6, with unresolved D. CDR1 SEHNR and CDR2 FQNEAQ come from the germline V gene (reference sequence). The V end lost 5 bases, the J end lost 0 bases, and 8 bases lay between the germline ends. CDR3 length: 15 residues. This CDR3 is CASSPVVSGANVLTF. The CDR3 DNA reads TGTGCCAGCAGCCCCGTAGTCTCTGGGGCCAACGTCCTGACTTTC.

This chain links TRBV5-6 with TRBJ1-3, with D unclear. The V gene's germline CDR1 is SGHDT and CDR2 YYEEEE. V was trimmed by 2 bases and J by 2 bases, leaving 11 bases between them. CDR3 length: 15 residues. The CDR3 here is CASSLSGPAGNTIYF. The CDR3 DNA is TGTGCCAGCAGCTTATCGGGTCCGGCTGGAAACACCATATATTTT.

V and J are TRBV19 and TRBJ2-1, with TRBD2 matching over 7 bases. The CDR3 has 16 residues. Losses at the gene ends were 1 base for V and 5 bases for J; bases not matched to a gene: 8. Germline loops: CDR1 LNHDA, CDR2 SQIVND (reference sequence). The DNA for the CDR3 is TGTGCCAGTAGTATAGGCGTACTAGCGATCCACAATGAGCAGTTCTTC. Amino acid sequence: CASSIGVLAIHNEQFF.

This clone was seen once. The chain couples TRBV11-2 to TRBJ1-2, with 10 bases fitting TRBD1. The CDR3 length is 14 residues. With V trimmed by 1 base and J by 8 bases, 4 bases remained unmatched. In germline, CDR1 is SGHAT, CDR2 FQNNGV. The CDR3 sequence: CASSLAGQGKGYTF. Here the CDR3 DNA reads TGTGCCAGCAGCTTAGCGGGACAGGGGAAAGGCTACACCTTC.

This clone was detected once. This chain uses TRBV12-2 with TRBJ2-3; the D call TRBD1 from the table was never checked on the DNA. TRBV12-2 is listed as a pseudogene. The CDR3 is 14 amino acids. CDR3: CASGPDSFTDTQYF. For the CDR3, the DNA is TGTGCAAGTGGCCCCGACAGTTTCACAGATACGCAGTATTTT.

The CDR3 is CSAAKTGGGEKLFF. Written as DNA, the CDR3 is TGCAGCGCCGCCAAGACAGGGGGCGGTGAAAAACTGTTTTTT. The rearrangement links TRBV29-1 to TRBJ1-4; 10 positions agree with TRBD1. This CDR3 has 14 amino acids. J was trimmed by 7 bases and V by 7 bases; bases with no gene match: 9. Looked up from germline, CDR1 is SQVTM and CDR2 is ANQGSEA.

This clone came up once. The chain uses TRBV6-5 and TRBJ1-4; weak D call: TRBD1 (5 bases). The germline V and J ends were trimmed by 8 bases and 3 bases, with 13 bases remaining between them. The CDR3 runs 14 residues. From germline, CDR1 is MNHEY and CDR2 SVGAGI. The CDR3: CASGTGGSNEKLFF. CDR3 nucleotide sequence: TGTGCCAGCGGGACCGGGGGATCTAATGAAAAACTGTTTTTT.

The chain combines TRBV2 with TRBJ1-5; D is ambiguous. Germline CDR1 and CDR2: SNHLY and FYNNEI. V was shortened by 3 bases and J by 1 base, with 10 bases between the two germline ends. This CDR3 contains 15 residues. The DNA for the CDR3 is TGTGCCAGCAGTGAGGGCAGCCTAAGCAATCAGCCCCAGCATTTT. Its protein product is CASSEGSLSNQPQHF.

This chain connects TRBV5-3 to TRBJ2-5, with D possibly being TRBD2 (6 bases). TRBV5-3 is treated as an ORF (open reading frame) with a function not yet certain. CDR3 size: 16 residues. V shed 4 bases and J shed 5 bases, with 21 bases lying between them. CDR3 nucleotides: TGTGCCAGAAGCCTAAAGGGACTGATATATTGGGAGACCCAGTACTTC. This codes for CARSLKGLIYWETQYF.

CDR3 amino acids: CASSQLTTGASGYTF. The CDR3 DNA reads as TGTGCCAGCAGCCAACTGACGACAGGGGCTAGTGGCTACACCTTC. This chain joins TRBV2 and TRBJ1-2, with 8 bases aligning to TRBD1. With V trimmed by 6 bases and J by 7 bases, 13 bases remained unmatched. The CDR3 contains 15 residues. Germline values: CDR1 SNHLY, CDR2 FYNNEI.

The V call is TRBV7-9, the J call TRBJ2-7; possible D gene TRBD1, 5 bases. The germline V gene has CDR1 SEHNR and CDR2 FQNEAQ (reference sequence). V was shortened by 5 bases and J by 4 bases, with 15 bases between the two germline ends. CDR3 length equals 14 residues. The CDR3 coding sequence is TGTGCCAGCAGCGCTAGGGGTGATGGGTACGAGCAGTACTTC. Translated, it gives CASSARGDGYEQYF.

The chain recombines TRBV5-8 with TRBJ1-3; D might be TRBD1 (5 bases). V shed 1 base and J shed 1 base, with 6 bases lying between them. This CDR3 contains 14 residues. Germline CDR1 is SGHTS and CDR2 is YDEGEE. Here the CDR3 reads CASSLRGSGNTIYF. The CDR3 nucleotides read TGTGCCAGCAGCTTGCGGGGGTCTGGAAACACCATATATTTT.

The V gene is TRBV19, the J gene TRBJ1-2; no firm D call. This CDR3 spans 13 amino acids. Germline lookup yields CDR1 LNHDA and CDR2 SQIVND (reference sequence). The germline V and J ends were trimmed by 3 bases and 3 bases, with 8 bases remaining between them. CDR3 protein: CASSMAGDYGYTF. In DNA, the CDR3 is TGTGCCAGTAGTATGGCCGGAGACTATGGCTACACCTTC.

The chain is built from TRBV27 and TRBJ2-3, with 8 nucleotides matching TRBD1. V gave up 6 bases and J gave up 4 bases; unmatched junction bases: 9. Germline assignment: CDR1 MNHEY and CDR2 SMNVEV (reference sequence). There are 15 residues in the CDR3. CDR3 coding DNA: TGTGCCAGCAGATGGACAGGGAGGTCCCCAGATACGCAGTATTTT. It translates to CASRWTGRSPDTQYF.

CDR3 coding DNA: TGCGCCAGCAGCCCGGAAGAGGCAGCCAATGAAGGAGCGCAGTTCTTC. Its protein product is CASSPEEAANEGAQFF. The genes are TRBV4-3 and TRBJ2-1; unclear D gene. The CDR3 totals 16 residues. The V and J ends lost 4 bases and 12 bases respectively, with 25 bases between them. Germline lookup yields CDR1 LGHNA and CDR2 YSLEER.

J is TRBJ2-2 and V is TRBV9; the match to TRBD1 covers 8 bases. CDR3 length equals 15 residues. The germline V gene encodes CDR1 SGDLS and CDR2 YYNGEE. The junction had 4 bases not matched to a gene; V was cut back by 6 bases and J by 0 bases. CDR3 DNA: TGTGCCAGCAACAAACAGGGGGCGAACACCGGGGAGCTGTTTTTT. Translation: CASNKQGANTGELFF.

This clone was seen just once. The chain carries TRBV19 and TRBJ1-5, with D unclear. The CDR3 length is 15 residues. V was pared by 3 bases and J by 4 bases, with 13 bases between. CDR1 and CDR2 from the germline V gene are LNHDA and SQIVND (reference sequence). In DNA, the CDR3 is TGTGCCAGTAGTATGTTAGGAGGGATGAATCAGCCCCAGCATTTT. Its protein product is CASSMLGGMNQPQHF.

The rearrangement joins TRBV28 to TRBJ2-7, with D maybe TRBD1 (6 bases). Germline V gene sequence: CDR1 MDHEN, CDR2 SYDVKM. The CDR3 sequence is 14 residues long. V was cut by 1 base and J by 3 bases, with 10 bases left in between. Written as DNA, the CDR3 is TGTGCCAGCAGTTTATCGGGACACCTCTACGAGCAGTACTTC. Encoded protein: CASSLSGHLYEQYF.

This clone was observed a single time. The J gene is TRBJ2-7, the V gene TRBV25-1; 7 bases match TRBD1. J gave up 3 bases and V 6 bases, and 5 bases lay outside the gene matches. CDR1 is MGHDK and CDR2 is SYGVNS in the germline V gene. The CDR3 covers 13 residues. This chain's CDR3 is CASRDRDSYEQYV. CDR3 nucleotide sequence: TGTGCCAGCAGGGACCGGGACAGCTACGAGCAGTACGTC.

The chain joins TRBV7-9 to TRBJ1-4; D remains unclear. The germline CDR1 and CDR2 sequences are SEHNR and FQNEAQ (reference sequence). This CDR3 is built from 14 residues. V was pared by 5 bases and J by 7 bases, with 14 bases between. The chain's CDR3 is CASSTEVVGEKLFF. Here the CDR3 DNA reads TGTGCCAGCAGCACGGAGGTGGTAGGTGAAAAACTGTTTTTT.

A single count supports this clone. The chain carries TRBV4-1 and TRBJ2-1, with D possibly matching TRBD1 (6 bases). The ends were cut back, 4 bases at V and 4 bases at J, with 14 bases in the middle. The CDR3 has 15 residues. The V gene's germline CDR1 is MGHRA and CDR2 YSYEKL. The CDR3 spells CASSPQGSPYNEQFF. As DNA, the CDR3 is TGCGCCAGCAGCCCTCAGGGGAGCCCATACAATGAGCAGTTCTTC.

V is TRBV2 and J is TRBJ1-1, with D perhaps TRBD1 (5 bases). This CDR3 is built from 15 residues. Trimming removed 7 bases at V and 1 base at J, with 16 bases between. Germline CDR1 reads SNHLY; CDR2 reads FYNNEI. The CDR3 spells CASTLMGGANTEAFF. Here the CDR3 DNA reads TGTGCCAGCACTTTGATGGGAGGGGCGAACACTGAAGCTTTCTTT.

The genes are TRBV27 and TRBJ1-1, with 8 positions matching TRBD1. The CDR3 spans 12 residues. Germline V gene lookup returns CDR1 MNHEY and CDR2 SMNVEV (reference sequence). The ends lost 6 bases at V and 6 bases at J; junction bases unmatched: 3. CDR3 in DNA: TGTGCCAGCAGGACAGGGGTAGCTGAAGCTTTCTTT. Its protein product is CASRTGVAEAFF.

The gene calls are TRBV5-4 and TRBJ2-1; D may be TRBD1 (6 bases). CDR3 size: 17 residues. V lost 4 bases and J lost 0, with 17 bases in between. Germline V gene lookup returns CDR1 SGHNT and CDR2 YYREEE (reference sequence). CDR3: CASSQPPTGSSYNEQFF. The CDR3 DNA reads TGTGCCAGCAGCCAACCTCCTACAGGGAGCTCCTACAATGAGCAGTTCTTC.